These 8 T cell receptor beta chains were sequenced from one sample in a study of blood T cells in healthy people across ages. Through a sample-barcoded 5' primer and a J-beta primer mix, a second PCR was run for about 7 to 12 cycles. TCRdb redid the calling of the 5' RACE reads with MiXCR, one entry per CDR3 protein. Among 650,000 to 950,000 distinct CDR3 sequences listed, under 45% were seen once. Sequenced input: blood. The receptors come from a man in his fifties or sixties in good health.

The V gene is TRBV7-3, the J gene TRBJ2-7; the D gene is possibly TRBD1 (6 bases). V was shortened by 5 bases and J by 3 bases, with 17 bases between the two germline ends. CDR1 SGHTA and CDR2 FQGTGA come from the germline V gene. This CDR3 region has 15 residues. The CDR3 DNA reads TGTGCCAGCAGCCCATCTCCAGGGGTCCTCTACGAGCAGTACTTC. Its protein is CASSPSPGVLYEQYF.

This clonotype was counted between two and nine times. This chain joins TRBV28 and TRBJ2-4, with 10 bases that match TRBD1. Judging by the DNA end, TRBJ2-7 fits better; the J call may be wrong. This CDR3 has 14 residues. The germline V gene has CDR1 MDHEN and CDR2 SYDVKM. CDR3 protein: CASKPTGTGDEQYF. The CDR3 DNA sequence: TGTGCCAGCAAACCCACCGGGACAGGGGACGAGCAGTACTTC.

This chain connects TRBV6-2 or TRBV6-3 to TRBJ2-3; 7 bases match TRBD1. CDR3 size: 15 residues. Germline V gene sequence: CDR1 MNHEY, CDR2 SVGEGT. V lost 7 bases, J lost 0 bases, and 7 bases stayed unmatched. The CDR3 spells CASTLDRPSTDTQYF. The CDR3 bases are TGTGCCAGCACCTTGGACAGGCCTAGCACAGATACGCAGTATTTT.

The chain uses TRBV3-1 and TRBJ2-5; D unclear. V was shortened by 5 bases and J by 7 bases, with 14 bases between the two germline ends. The CDR3 spans 13 residues. Per the germline V gene, CDR1 is LGHDT and CDR2 is YNNKEL (reference sequence). The CDR3 sequence is CASSERISGTQYF. CDR3 DNA: TGTGCCAGCAGCGAGCGCATTAGTGGGACCCAGTACTTC.

The gene calls are TRBV20-1 and TRBJ2-3; 7 nucleotides agree with TRBD2. The CDR3 is 14 residues long. Trimming cost V 3 bases and J 9 bases; bases outside gene matches: 12. Germline V gene sequence: CDR1 DFQATT, CDR2 SNEGSKA (reference sequence). The CDR3 protein is CSARRASGVDTQYF. CDR3 DNA sequence: TGCAGTGCTAGGAGGGCGAGCGGGGTCGACACGCAGTATTTT.

This clonotype was recorded a few times. The J gene is TRBJ2-7, the V gene TRBV7-2; no reliable D call. The J call may not be correct, given that the DNA end is closer to TRBJ2-4. Per the germline V gene, CDR1 is SGHTA and CDR2 is FQGNSA. This CDR3 region has 14 residues. The CDR3 DNA sequence: TGTGCCAGCAGCTCTAACCTAGCCAAAAACATTCAGTACTTC. This sequence encodes CASSSNLAKNIQYF.

This clonotype was counted between two and nine times. The gene calls are TRBV6-1 and TRBJ1-5; no firm D call. The CDR3 is 13 residues long. Trimming took off 6 bases at V and 2 bases at J, with 8 bases between the two ends. CDR1 is MNHNS, CDR2 SASEGT, per germline. The CDR3 protein is CASRLVGNQPQHF. The CDR3 bases are TGTGCCAGCAGGCTGGTAGGCAATCAGCCCCAGCATTTT.

This clonotype was detected only a few times. The J gene is TRBJ2-7, the V gene TRBV11-2, with D maybe TRBD1 (6 bases). Germline V gene data show CDR1 as SGHAT and CDR2 as FQNNGV. Between the trimmed V and J ends, which lost 2 bases and 4 bases, there was a span of 21 bases. The CDR3 totals 17 residues. In DNA form, the CDR3 reads TGTGCCAGCAGCTTATCCCGTAGGACAGATTTGGGTTACGAGCAGTACTTC. It translates to CASSLSRRTDLGYEQYF.